This T cell receptor beta chain was recovered during a study of T-cell reconstitution after alpha-beta-depleted transplantation in children. The CDR3 length is 13 residues. V was shortened by 7 bases and J by 5 bases, with 15 bases between the two germline ends. The TCRbeta library incorporated unique molecular identifiers. TCRdb fed the PCR reads into MiXCR, producing one record per CDR3 protein. Seen here are about 980,000 distinct CDR3 sequences, about 26% observed once, and the top ten hold approximately 30%. The J gene is TRBJ2-7, the V gene TRBV12-3 or TRBV12-4; a weak D match, TRBD1 (6 bases). This specimen consisted of PBMCs, mostly from graft donor cells, obtained 360 days after TCRalphabeta/CD19-depleted stem cell transplant. The clonotype originates from a boy in the first two years of life who had a stem cell transplant for SCID, so the T cells may come from the graft donor. The CDR3 region is CASTSHRVNEQYF. The DNA for the CDR3 is TGTGCCAGCACCTCGCACAGGGTGAACGAGCAGTACTTC.